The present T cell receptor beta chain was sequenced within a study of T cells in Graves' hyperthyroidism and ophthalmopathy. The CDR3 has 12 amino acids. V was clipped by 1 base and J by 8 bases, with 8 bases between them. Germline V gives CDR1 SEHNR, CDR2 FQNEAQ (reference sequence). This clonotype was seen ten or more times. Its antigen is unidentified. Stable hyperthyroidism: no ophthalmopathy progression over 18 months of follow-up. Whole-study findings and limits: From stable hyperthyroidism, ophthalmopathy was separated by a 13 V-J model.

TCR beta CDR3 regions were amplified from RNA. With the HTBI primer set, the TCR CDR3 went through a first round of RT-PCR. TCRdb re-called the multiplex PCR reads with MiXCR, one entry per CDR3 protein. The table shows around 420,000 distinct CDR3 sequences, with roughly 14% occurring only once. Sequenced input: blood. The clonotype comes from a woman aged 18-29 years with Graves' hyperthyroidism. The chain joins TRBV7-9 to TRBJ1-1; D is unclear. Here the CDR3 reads CASSLGSREAFF. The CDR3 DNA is TGTGCCAGCAGCTTAGGGTCGAGAGAAGCTTTCTTT.